Presented here are 17 T cell receptor beta chains from one specimen sequenced in a study of cytomegalovirus exposure and HLA in healthy donors. PCR involved 60 Vbeta and 13 Jbeta primers. The data were produced by immunoSEQ multiplex PCR, yet TCRdb's version contains in-frame clones alone and is incomplete. The sample includes about 150,000 clones, roughly 79% of them seen just once. Sequenced material: PBMCs. Receptors were obtained from a woman in her forties in good health and CMV-seropositive.

This clone has a handful of counts. The rearrangement links TRBV12-5 to TRBJ1-6; 9 nucleotides match TRBD1. Germline V gene data show CDR1 as LGHNT and CDR2 as FRNRAP. J lost 7 bases, V lost 0 bases, and 10 bases had no gene match. The CDR3 covers 18 residues. The CDR3 reads CASGLVSGGDRENSPLHF. The CDR3 nucleotides read TGTGCTAGTGGTTTGGTTTCAGGGGGGGACAGGGAGAATTCACCCCTCCACTTT.

The chain couples TRBV19 to TRBJ2-7; no clear D gene. CDR1 and CDR2 (germline): LNHDA, SQIVND (reference sequence). The V end lost 3 bases, the J end lost 3 bases, and 12 bases lay between the germline ends. This CDR3 region has 14 residues. The CDR3 DNA sequence: TGTGCCAGTAGTATCACAACCAATCACTACGAGCAGTACTTC. Encoded protein: CASSITTNHYEQYF.

V is TRBV19 and J is TRBJ1-1; a possible D gene is TRBD1 (5 bases). Trimming stripped 9 bases from V and 1 base from J, with 12 bases between. CDR3 length: 13 residues. Germline lookup yields CDR1 LNHDA and CDR2 SQIVND (reference sequence). CDR3 in amino acids: CASRTRANTEAFF. CDR3 DNA sequence: TGTGCCAGCCGAACCAGGGCGAACACTGAAGCTTTCTTT. The variable domain in full, with the rest retrieved from reference TRBV19 and TRBJ1-1, is DGGITQSPKYLFRKEGQNVTLSCEQNLNHDAMYWYRQDPGQGLRLIYYSQIVNDFQKGDIAEGYSVSREKKESFPLTVTSAQKNPTAFYLCASRTRANTEAFFGQGTRLTVV.

This chain links TRBV4-1 with TRBJ1-3; D is ambiguous. V dropped 0 bases and J dropped 3 bases, with 15 bases sitting between them. The CDR3 loop spans 17 amino acids. Germline V gives CDR1 MGHRA, CDR2 YSYEKL. The CDR3 is CASSQEGGRGFGNTIYF. DNA for the CDR3: TGCGCCAGCAGCCAAGAAGGCGGCAGAGGGTTTGGAAACACCATATATTTT.

The V gene is TRBV30, the J gene TRBJ1-3; weak D call: TRBD1 (5 bases). Germline V gene sequence: CDR1 GTSNPN, CDR2 SVGIG (reference sequence). The CDR3 is made up of 13 amino acids. The V end lost 2 bases, the J end lost 4 bases, and 9 bases lay between the germline ends. The CDR3 here is CAWSRGLGNTIYF. CDR3 bases: TGTGCCTGGAGTAGGGGATTAGGAAACACCATATATTTT. The full variable domain, with the rest looked up from reference TRBV30 and TRBJ1-3, is SQTIHQWPATLVQPVGSPLSLECTVEGTSNPNLYWYRQAAGRGLQLLFYSVGIGQISSEVPQNLSASRPQDRQFILSSKKLLLSDSGFYLCAWSRGLGNTIYFGEGSWLTVV.

The sample holds a few counts of this clone. The chain combines TRBV5-6 with TRBJ1-2; 7 bases align to TRBD1. The CDR3 is 14 residues long. Germline V lookup: CDR1 SGHDT, CDR2 YYEEEE. With V trimmed by 6 bases and J by 7 bases, 12 bases remained unmatched. The DNA of the CDR3 is TGTGCCAGCAACCCCGCCGACAGGGCTGGTGGCTACACCTTC. Residues: CASNPADRAGGYTF.

V and J are TRBV27 and TRBJ2-3; 7 bases map to TRBD2. V lost 3 bases to trimming and J lost 3 bases; unmatched junction nucleotides: 0. The CDR3 loop spans 13 amino acids. Germline CDR1 is MNHEY and CDR2 is SMNVEV (reference sequence). CDR3 sequence: CASSLGGTDTQYF. The DNA for the CDR3 is TGTGCCAGCAGTTTGGGGGGGACAGATACGCAGTATTTT.

The chain couples TRBV6-1 to TRBJ2-2; no firm D call. The V gene lost 10 bases and the J gene lost 4 bases, with 16 bases spanning the gap. The CDR3 length is 14 residues. Germline CDR1 and CDR2: MNHNS and SASEGT. The CDR3 DNA sequence: TGTGCCACTACTTCGTGGTCGTTCACCGGGGAGCTGTTTTTT. Translating gives CATTSWSFTGELFF.

This clone occurred once. CDR3 region: CASNIQPNTEAFF. CDR3 nucleotides: TGTGCCAGCAACATCCAACCGAACACTGAAGCTTTCTTT. V is TRBV6-5 and J is TRBJ1-1; D gene unclear. The germline CDR1 and CDR2 sequences are MNHEY and SVGAGI. This CDR3 has 13 residues. Trimming stripped 7 bases from V and 1 base from J, with 10 bases between.

The chain carries TRBV5-1 and TRBJ1-2; D is perhaps TRBD1 (6 bases). The V gene's germline CDR1 is SGHRS and CDR2 YFSETQ. The V end lost 4 bases, the J end lost 8 bases, and 15 bases lay between the germline ends. There are 13 residues in the CDR3. CDR3 protein: CASSPHAQGGYTF. CDR3 DNA sequence: TGCGCCAGCAGCCCACACGCGCAGGGGGGCTACACCTTC. Full variable domain (missing parts from reference TRBV5-1 and TRBJ1-2): KAGVTQTPRYLIKTRGQQVTLSCSPISGHRSVSWYQQTPGQGLQFLFEYFSETQRNKGNFPGRFSGRQFSNSRSEMNVSTLELGDSALYLCASSPHAQGGYTFGSGTRLTVV.

For this clone: One end of the junction varies from germline; a read error may be responsible. The V and J genes are TRBV9 and TRBJ1-1, with 7 bases matching TRBD1. CDR1 is SGDLS and CDR2 is YYNGEE in the germline V gene. This CDR3 has 15 residues. The DNA of the CDR3 is TGTGCCAGCGGCGTAGAAGTGACAGGGTACACTGAAGCTTTCTTT. Translated, it gives CASGVEVTGYTEAFF.

The V gene is TRBV9, the J gene TRBJ1-3; TRBD1 agrees at 10 bases. This CDR3 contains 15 residues. From germline, CDR1 is SGDLS and CDR2 YYNGEE. V gave up 2 bases and J gave up 2 bases; unmatched junction bases: 1. CDR3 nucleotide sequence: TGTGCCAGCAGCGTGGGACAGGGGCCTGGAAACACCATATATTTT. Translating gives CASSVGQGPGNTIYF.

The genes are TRBV5-1 and TRBJ2-2; D is perhaps TRBD1 (6 bases). Between the trimmed V and J ends, which lost 0 bases and 7 bases, there was a span of 10 bases. CDR3 length equals 14 residues. The V gene's germline CDR1 is SGHRS and CDR2 YFSETQ. CDR3 sequence reads: CASSLGTANGELFF. DNA of the CDR3: TGCGCCAGCAGCTTGGGGACAGCAAACGGGGAGCTGTTTTTT.

Here the CDR3 reads CASSRDSNEKLFF. CDR3 sequence (DNA): TGTGCCAGCAGCAGGGACAGCAATGAAAAACTGTTTTTT. The chain recombines TRBV7-2 with TRBJ1-4; the match to TRBD1 covers 7 bases. The junction had 2 bases not matched to a gene; V was cut back by 5 bases and J by 5 bases. CDR1 and CDR2 from the germline V gene are SGHTA and FQGNSA. CDR3 length: 13 residues. The whole variable domain, filled in from reference TRBV7-2 and TRBJ1-4, reads GAGVSQSPSNKVTEKGKDVELRCDPISGHTALYWYRQSLGQGLEFLIYFQGNSAPDKSGLPSDRFSAERTGGSVSTLTIQRTQQEDSAVYLCASSRDSNEKLFFGSGTQLSVL.

The gene calls are TRBV27 and TRBJ2-3; 9 positions agree with TRBD2. V was pared by 7 bases and J by 0 bases, with 5 bases of the junction left unmatched. The germline gives CDR1 MNHEY, CDR2 SMNVEV (reference sequence). The CDR3 loop spans 15 amino acids. The CDR3 coding sequence is TGTGCCAGCATGTTAGCGGGGGTCAGCACAGATACGCAGTATTTT. This codes for CASMLAGVSTDTQYF.

The chain carries TRBV5-5 and TRBJ2-7, with TRBD1 matching over 9 bases. The J segment lost 5 bases and the V segment lost 4 bases, leaving 10 bases of the junction unmatched. Germline assignment: CDR1 SGHKS and CDR2 YYEKEE (reference sequence). The length of the CDR3 is 15 residues. Here the CDR3 DNA reads TGTGCCAGCAGCCGACAAGGACAGGGGCTGAACGAGCAGTACTTC. It yields the protein CASSRQGQGLNEQYF.

About this clone itself: The CDR3 end shows no conserved phenylalanine or tryptophan, and so a read error is likely. V and J are TRBV7-9 and TRBJ2-7; D unresolved. The V end lost 2 bases, the J end lost 3 bases, and 8 bases lay between the germline ends. In germline, CDR1 is SEHNR, CDR2 FQNEAQ (reference sequence). The length of the CDR3 is 13 residues. Here the CDR3 DNA reads TGTGCCAGCAGCTTATTTGTGGGCTACGAGCAGTACCTC. Encoded protein: CASSLFVGYEQYL.